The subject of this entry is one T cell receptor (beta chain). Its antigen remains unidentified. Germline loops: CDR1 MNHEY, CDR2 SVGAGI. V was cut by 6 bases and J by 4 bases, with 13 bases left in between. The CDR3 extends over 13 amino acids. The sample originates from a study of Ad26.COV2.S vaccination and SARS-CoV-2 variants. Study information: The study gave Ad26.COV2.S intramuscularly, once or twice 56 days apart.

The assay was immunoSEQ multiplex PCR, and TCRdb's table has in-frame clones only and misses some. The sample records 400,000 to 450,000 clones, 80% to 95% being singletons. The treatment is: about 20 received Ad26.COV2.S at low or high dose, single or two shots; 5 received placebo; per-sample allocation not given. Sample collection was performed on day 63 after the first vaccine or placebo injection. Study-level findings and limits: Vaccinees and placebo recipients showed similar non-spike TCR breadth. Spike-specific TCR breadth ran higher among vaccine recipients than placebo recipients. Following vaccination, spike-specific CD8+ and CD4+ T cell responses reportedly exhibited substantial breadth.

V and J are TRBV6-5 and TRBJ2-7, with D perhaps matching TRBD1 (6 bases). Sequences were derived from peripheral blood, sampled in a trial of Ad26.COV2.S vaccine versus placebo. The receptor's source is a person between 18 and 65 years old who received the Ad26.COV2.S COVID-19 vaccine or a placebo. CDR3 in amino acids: CASSYRDKYEQYF. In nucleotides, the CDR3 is TGTGCCAGCAGCTACAGGGATAAGTACGAGCAGTACTTC.